A selection of T cell receptor beta chains follows, all from one sample in a study of T cells in Graves' hyperthyroidism and ophthalmopathy. One entry per CDR3 protein results from TCRdb running MiXCR on the multiplex PCR reads. The sample yields under 350,000 distinct CDR3 sequences, 18% seen once. The sequencing input was blood. Source of these receptors: a woman between 50 and 59 years old with Graves' hyperthyroidism. Each CDR3 is given with its conserved first and last residue. The order of the fields is D gene, CDR3 length, J gene, clone size, V gene, CDR3 DNA, CDR3 protein. A D gene is named only where the DNA matches it firmly. Rows give clone size only sometimes, using once, few, many, or a class for an expanded clone.

d_gene: TRBD2
len: 18
j_gene: TRBJ2-1
abundance: many
v_gene: TRBV28
CDR3nt: TGTGCCACCAGCATAGTAGGGACTAGCGCTTCGACCTACAATGAGCAGTTCTTC
CDR3aa: CATSIVGTSASTYNEQFF

d_gene: TRBD2
len: 15
j_gene: TRBJ2-2
abundance: -
v_gene: TRBV27
CDR3nt: TGTGCCAGCAGTTTATTTGCGGGGGGGCCCGGGGAGCTGTTTTTT
CDR3aa: CASSLFAGGPGELFF

d_gene: -
len: 15
j_gene: TRBJ1-3
abundance: few
v_gene: TRBV9
CDR3nt: TGTGCCAGCAGCGTAGGACACAATACTGGAAACACCATATATTTT
CDR3aa: CASSVGHNTGNTIYF

d_gene: TRBD2
len: 14
j_gene: TRBJ2-1
abundance: -
v_gene: TRBV7-9
CDR3nt: TGTGCCAGCAGCTTAGCAAGGCTAGCGGACGAGCAGTTCTTC
CDR3aa: CASSLARLADEQFF

d_gene: -
len: 16
j_gene: TRBJ2-6
abundance: many
v_gene: TRBV12-3/TRBV12-4
CDR3nt: TGTGCCAGCAGTTCTGACAGAACCTCTGGGGCCAACGTCCTGACTTTC
CDR3aa: CASSSDRTSGANVLTF

d_gene: -
len: 15
j_gene: TRBJ1-1
abundance: -
v_gene: TRBV12-3/TRBV12-4
CDR3nt: TGTGCCAGCAGCCGCCTCTATGGCGGGGCCGCTGAAGCTTTCTTT
CDR3aa: CASSRLYGGAAEAFF

d_gene: TRBD2
len: 17
j_gene: TRBJ2-1
abundance: many
v_gene: TRBV5-1
CDR3nt: TGCGCCAGCAGCTTGGAAGTGGGAGGGCCTGGGTACAATGAGCAGTTCTTC
CDR3aa: CASSLEVGGPGYNEQFF

d_gene: -
len: 12
j_gene: TRBJ1-1
abundance: few
v_gene: TRBV20-1
CDR3nt: TGCAGTGCTAGAGGTCAGAACACTGAAGCTTTCTTT
CDR3aa: CSARGQNTEAFF

d_gene: TRBD1
len: 16
j_gene: TRBJ1-4
abundance: many
v_gene: TRBV7-8
CDR3nt: TGTGCCAGCAGCTCGTGGGGACAGGGGAGTGAGGAAAAACTGTTTTTT
CDR3aa: CASSSWGQGSEEKLFF

d_gene: TRBD2
len: 15
j_gene: TRBJ2-1
abundance: -
v_gene: TRBV19
CDR3nt: TGTGCCAGTAGTATCTGGGCGGGGGGGCTAAATGAGCAGTTCTTC
CDR3aa: CASSIWAGGLNEQFF

d_gene: TRBD1
len: 13
j_gene: TRBJ1-1
abundance: -
v_gene: TRBV20-1
CDR3nt: TGCAGTGCCACGACAGGGTTGGGCACTGAAGCTTTCTTT
CDR3aa: CSATTGLGTEAFF

d_gene: -
len: 15
j_gene: TRBJ1-2
abundance: -
v_gene: TRBV7-8
CDR3nt: TGTACCAGCAGCTTAGGAGGGGCAGGGACGGGTGGCTACACCTTC
CDR3aa: CTSSLGGAGTGGYTF

d_gene: TRBD2
len: 15
j_gene: TRBJ2-3
abundance: many
v_gene: TRBV20-1
CDR3nt: TGCAGTGCTCACCCACTAGCGGGGCTAGGGGATACGCAGTATTTT
CDR3aa: CSAHPLAGLGDTQYF

d_gene: -
len: 15
j_gene: TRBJ1-6
abundance: many
v_gene: TRBV6-5
CDR3nt: TGTGCCAGCAGTTACTTATCAGGGAGAGGGTCACCCCTCCACTTT
CDR3aa: CASSYLSGRGSPLHF

d_gene: TRBD2
len: 17
j_gene: TRBJ2-1
abundance: many
v_gene: TRBV28
CDR3nt: TGTGCCAGCAGTTCACCGGGACTAGCGGGAGCTTACAATGAGCAGTTCTTC
CDR3aa: CASSSPGLAGAYNEQFF

d_gene: TRBD1
len: 15
j_gene: TRBJ1-2
abundance: -
v_gene: TRBV20-1
CDR3nt: TGCAGTGCTAGTATACAGGGGGGAAATAACTATGGCTACACCTTC
CDR3aa: CSASIQGGNNYGYTF

d_gene: -
len: 13
j_gene: TRBJ2-7
abundance: many
v_gene: TRBV20-1
CDR3nt: TGCAGTGCTAGAGATCTAGATACGTACGAGCAGTACTTC
CDR3aa: CSARDLDTYEQYF

d_gene: -
len: 15
j_gene: TRBJ1-6
abundance: many
v_gene: TRBV7-9
CDR3nt: TGTGCCAGCAGCCGGACGGGTGATTGGAATTCACCCCTCCACTTT
CDR3aa: CASSRTGDWNSPLHF

d_gene: -
len: 15
j_gene: TRBJ2-6
abundance: -
v_gene: TRBV5-1
CDR3nt: TGCGCCAGCAGTAGGGGAGAGCCTGGGGCCAACGTCCTGACTTTC
CDR3aa: CASSRGEPGANVLTF

d_gene: -
len: 15
j_gene: TRBJ2-1
abundance: -
v_gene: TRBV3-1
CDR3nt: TGTGCCAGCAGCCAAGTAGGTAGCGTATACAATGAGCAGTTCTTC
CDR3aa: CASSQVGSVYNEQFF

d_gene: -
len: 14
j_gene: TRBJ1-2
abundance: few
v_gene: TRBV2
CDR3nt: TGTGCCAGCAGTGAGGCCTGGGAAGGTAATGGCTACACCTTC
CDR3aa: CASSEAWEGNGYTF

d_gene: TRBD1
len: 15
j_gene: TRBJ1-1
abundance: few
v_gene: TRBV6-1
CDR3nt: TGTGCCAGCAGTGCTCGGACAGGTATTCTCACTGAAGCTTTCTTT
CDR3aa: CASSARTGILTEAFF

d_gene: TRBD2
len: 16
j_gene: TRBJ2-1
abundance: -
v_gene: TRBV7-2
CDR3nt: TGTGCCAGCAGCCGAGCCGGGACTAGCCGTTACAATGAGCAGTTCTTC
CDR3aa: CASSRAGTSRYNEQFF

d_gene: -
len: 13
j_gene: TRBJ1-1
abundance: many
v_gene: TRBV2
CDR3nt: TGTGCCAGCAGGATGGATGCGAACACTGAAGCTTTCTTT
CDR3aa: CASRMDANTEAFF

d_gene: -
len: 15
j_gene: TRBJ2-7
abundance: -
v_gene: TRBV6-6
CDR3nt: TGTGCCAGCAGTTACTCGGGTGGAGGTCCGTCCGAGCAGTACTTC
CDR3aa: CASSYSGGGPSEQYF

d_gene: TRBD2
len: 17
j_gene: TRBJ2-3
abundance: -
v_gene: TRBV24-1
CDR3nt: TGTGCCACCAGTGATTTGTCGACTAGCGGGAGATCAGATACGCAGTATTTT
CDR3aa: CATSDLSTSGRSDTQYF

d_gene: TRBD2
len: 16
j_gene: TRBJ2-4
abundance: many
v_gene: TRBV20-1
CDR3nt: TGCAGTGCTAGAGATCAACTAGCGGGAGTTGGGAACATTCAGTACTTC
CDR3aa: CSARDQLAGVGNIQYF

d_gene: TRBD2
len: 14
j_gene: TRBJ2-3
abundance: -
v_gene: TRBV7-3
CDR3nt: TGTGCCGTAAGGACTAGCGGCTATGTGGATACGCAGTATTTT
CDR3aa: CAVRTSGYVDTQYF

d_gene: TRBD2
len: 16
j_gene: TRBJ2-1
abundance: -
v_gene: TRBV6-1
CDR3nt: TGTGCCAGCAGCTGGCTACTAGCGGGGGGGCGAAATGAGCAGTTCTTC
CDR3aa: CASSWLLAGGRNEQFF

d_gene: TRBD2
len: 16
j_gene: TRBJ2-3
abundance: many
v_gene: TRBV2
CDR3nt: TGTGCCAGCAGGAGACTAGCGGGAGTGGCTGCAGATACGCAGTATTTT
CDR3aa: CASRRLAGVAADTQYF

d_gene: TRBD1
len: 12
j_gene: TRBJ1-2
abundance: -
v_gene: TRBV20-1
CDR3nt: TGCAGTGCTGCGGGACAGACCTATGGCTACACCTTC
CDR3aa: CSAAGQTYGYTF

d_gene: -
len: 14
j_gene: TRBJ2-5
abundance: -
v_gene: TRBV27
CDR3nt: TGTGCCAGCAGCTCACAGGAGCCCGGGGAGACCCAGTACTTC
CDR3aa: CASSSQEPGETQYF

d_gene: TRBD1
len: 15
j_gene: TRBJ1-2
abundance: -
v_gene: TRBV6-1
CDR3nt: TGTGCCAGCAGTGATCCGGGACAGTCCCCTTATGGCTACACCTTC
CDR3aa: CASSDPGQSPYGYTF

d_gene: -
len: 13
j_gene: TRBJ1-1
abundance: many
v_gene: TRBV2
CDR3nt: TGTGCCAGCAGTGAAGGTTGGGCGGCTGAAGCTTTCTTT
CDR3aa: CASSEGWAAEAFF

d_gene: TRBD1
len: 14
j_gene: TRBJ1-6
abundance: -
v_gene: TRBV30
CDR3nt: TGTGCCTGGAGTAGAGAGACAGGGATCTCACCCCTCCACTTT
CDR3aa: CAWSRETGISPLHF

d_gene: -
len: 14
j_gene: TRBJ1-5
abundance: -
v_gene: TRBV28
CDR3nt: TGTGCCAGCAACCCTGGGGCAGGGGCACAGCCCCAGCATTTT
CDR3aa: CASNPGAGAQPQHF